These 16 T cell receptor beta chains share one sample of origin, sequenced in a study of CD8 T cells in ankylosing spondylitis. TCRdb redid the calling of the 5' RACE reads with MiXCR, one entry per CDR3 protein. The data show about 540,000 distinct CDR3 sequences, with about 12% seen just once and approximately 6.3% held by the top ten. The study's findings and limits: Several highly homologous variants made up a TCR beta motif, and this motif appeared characteristic of ankylosing spondylitis blood.

No cognate antigen is known for these TCRs. Sequenced sample: blood, either unsorted or a sorted T cell fraction (not recorded which). These receptors came from a male donor with ankylosing spondylitis.

The chain recombines TRBV4-1 with TRBJ2-4, with 12 bases matching TRBD2. Germline V gene sequence: CDR1 MGHRA, CDR2 YSYEKL. CDR3 length equals 18 residues. V lost 5 bases and J lost 3; bases outside the gene matches: 11. For the CDR3, the DNA is TGCGCCAGCAGCTCCCAACCGACTAGCGGGAGCGGCAAAAACATTCAGTACTTC. Protein sequence: CASSSQPTSGSGKNIQYF.

V gene TRBV6-1 combines with J gene TRBJ1-1, with D tentatively TRBD1 (6 bases). The CDR3 sequence is 13 residues long. The germline gives CDR1 MNHNS, CDR2 SASEGT. Trimming took off 6 bases at V and 4 bases at J, with 12 bases between the two ends. The chain's CDR3 is CASRPTGPTEAFF. Written as DNA, the CDR3 is TGTGCCAGCAGGCCCACAGGGCCCACTGAAGCTTTCTTT.

The chain links TRBV7-2 to TRBJ2-5, with no clear D. The CDR3 extends over 14 amino acids. Germline values: CDR1 SGHTA, CDR2 FQGNSA. The V gene lost 4 bases and the J gene lost 0 bases, with 9 bases spanning the gap. The CDR3 coding sequence is TGTGCCAGCAGCTCGGGCGTGTACCAAGAGACCCAGTACTTC. This sequence encodes CASSSGVYQETQYF. Combining the CDR3 with reference TRBV7-2 and TRBJ2-5 gives the whole variable domain GAGVSQSPSNKVTEKGKDVELRCDPISGHTALYWYRQSLGQGLEFLIYFQGNSAPDKSGLPSDRFSAERTGGSVSTLTIQRTQQEDSAVYLCASSSGVYQETQYFGPGTRLLVL.

This rearrangement joins TRBV20-1 to TRBJ2-1; TRBD2 matches at 7 bases. Unmatched junction bases numbered 11, after V lost 3 bases and J lost 0 bases. The CDR3 has 17 residues. Germline CDR1 DFQATT, CDR2 SNEGSKA (reference sequence). CDR3: CSARGGSGSTSYNEQFF. CDR3 sequence (DNA): TGCAGTGCTAGGGGGGGTAGCGGGTCTACCTCCTACAATGAGCAGTTCTTC.

The sample holds a few counts of this clonotype. V gene TRBV12-3 or TRBV12-4 combines with J gene TRBJ2-2; D is possibly TRBD1 or TRBD2 (6 bases each). The CDR3 loop spans 18 amino acids. Trimming pared 7 bases from V and 1 base from J, leaving 22 bases between. CDR3 in amino acids: CASKGVGGLFLNTGELFF. As DNA, the CDR3 is TGTGCCAGCAAAGGGGTGGGGGGCTTATTCCTGAACACCGGGGAGCTGTTTTTT.

This clonotype was picked up a small number of times. V is TRBV5-1 and J is TRBJ2-1; perhaps TRBD1 as D (6 bases). The CDR3 is 14 amino acids. Germline V gene lookup returns CDR1 SGHRS and CDR2 YFSETQ. The V end was cut by 0 bases, the J end by 2 bases, with 6 bases between. The CDR3 sequence: CASSLGDTYNEQFF. For the CDR3, the DNA is TGCGCCAGCAGCTTGGGGGACACCTACAATGAGCAGTTCTTC.

This sequence joins TRBV7-9 and TRBJ2-1; D gene uncertain. The CDR3 is 13 residues long. Trimming took 7 bases from V and 0 from J, leaving 7 bases between them. The germline CDR1 and CDR2 sequences are SEHNR and FQNEAQ (reference sequence). DNA for the CDR3: TGTGCCAGCATTGAGCGCTCCTACAATGAGCAGTTCTTC. Protein sequence: CASIERSYNEQFF.

The chain combines TRBV11-2 with TRBJ2-7; 10 nucleotides match TRBD2. The CDR3 runs 16 residues. Germline CDR1 SGHAT, CDR2 FQNNGV. V lost 4 bases to trimming and J lost 4 bases; unmatched junction nucleotides: 10. CDR3 sequence (DNA): TGTGCCAGCAGCTCATGGGGCCCAGCGGGAGGGTACGAGCAGTACTTC. Its translation: CASSSWGPAGGYEQYF.

The gene calls are TRBV5-1 and TRBJ2-1; 7 bases line up with TRBD1. CDR1 and CDR2 (germline): SGHRS, YFSETQ. The J segment lost 8 bases and the V segment lost 4 bases, leaving 6 bases of the junction unmatched. The CDR3 is made up of 13 amino acids. CDR3 loop: CASSQGQAYEQFF. The CDR3 coding sequence is TGCGCCAGCAGCCAAGGACAGGCCTATGAGCAGTTCTTC.

This clonotype appeared a few times. This chain connects TRBV19 to TRBJ2-1, with 12 bases identical to TRBD2. The CDR3 is 14 residues long. V trimming: 6 bases; J trimming: 10 bases; junction bases outside the gene matches: 7. Germline loops: CDR1 LNHDA, CDR2 SQIVND (reference sequence). CDR3 amino acids: CASSGLAGPGEQFF. The CDR3 DNA reads as TGTGCCAGTAGCGGACTAGCGGGGCCAGGGGAGCAGTTCTTC.

This clonotype was observed a few times. V is TRBV25-1 and J is TRBJ1-2; D may be TRBD1 (5 bases). Trimming took 1 base from V and 10 from J, leaving 10 bases between them. Germline CDR1 and CDR2: MGHDK and SYGVNS. The CDR3 is 12 residues long. Here the CDR3 reads CASSEFGGTYTF. The CDR3 DNA follows: TGTGCCAGCAGTGAATTCGGGGGTACCTACACCTTC.

This clonotype was seen more than once but under ten times. The V call is TRBV7-8, the J call TRBJ1-6; tentatively, D is TRBD1 (5 bases). CDR1 and CDR2 (germline): SGHVS, FQNEAQ. The CDR3 covers 16 residues. V was cut by 4 bases and J by 9 bases, with 19 bases left in between. CDR3 DNA sequence: TGTGCCAGCAGCTCATCTACGGGGGAACGGGTTTCACCCCTCCACTTT. Translating it yields CASSSSTGERVSPLHF.

This clonotype has ten or more counts. The chain uses TRBV5-1 and TRBJ2-5; 8 bases line up with TRBD2. The junction had 7 bases not matched to a gene; V was cut back by 0 bases and J by 6 bases. Germline values: CDR1 SGHRS, CDR2 YFSETQ. This CDR3 spans 15 amino acids. CDR3 amino acids: CASSLGREGQKTQYF. The CDR3 DNA is TGCGCCAGCAGCTTGGGACGGGAGGGCCAGAAGACCCAGTACTTC.

The CDR3 region has the DNA TGCGCCAGCAGCCCGGACCTTTCTGGGGCCAACGTCCTGACTTTC. Protein product: CASSPDLSGANVLTF. The chain recombines TRBV5-1 with TRBJ2-6, with no clear D. Deletions cut 4 bases from V and 1 base from J, with 9 bases between. The CDR3 runs 15 residues. Germline V lookup: CDR1 SGHRS, CDR2 YFSETQ.

The chain links TRBV12-3 or TRBV12-4 to TRBJ2-3; 10 positions agree with TRBD2. The CDR3 length is 16 residues. With 3 bases clipped from V and 1 base from J, the junction kept 4 bases outside the gene matches. The CDR3: CASSFSGTSGTDTQYF. DNA for the CDR3: TGTGCCAGCAGTTTTTCCGGGACTAGCGGCACAGATACGCAGTATTTT.

V gene TRBV30 combines with J gene TRBJ2-4; tentatively, D is TRBD2 (6 bases). This CDR3 has 11 amino acids. The V end was cut by 2 bases, the J end by 13 bases, with 12 bases between. CDR1 is GTSNPN and CDR2 is SVGIG in the germline V gene (reference sequence). CDR3 sequence reads: CAWSWREEQYF. In DNA, the CDR3 is TGTGCCTGGAGTTGGAGGGAGGAACAGTACTTC.